The 21 T cell receptor beta chains listed next were all sequenced from one sample in a study of human T cells and chemical hapten exposure. Time point described: patch test 1, 2 weeks after DPC sensitization. Treatment meaning: therapeutic diphenylcyclopropenone sensitization with weekly scalp DPC. One entry per CDR3 protein, called by TCRdb with MiXCR from the RACE reads. The sample includes about 360,000 distinct CDR3 sequences, roughly 4.8% of them seen just once. Sample: whole blood, taken in connection with sensitization to the hapten diphenylcyclopropenone (DPC). The receptors here all came from a woman in her 50s with alopecia areata. Some clones in this sample may be carry-over from other donors' samples.

This clonotype was detected only a few times. The V call is TRBV4-3, the J call TRBJ2-3, with 10 bases lining up with TRBD1. Germline V gene lookup returns CDR1 LGHNA and CDR2 YSLEER. This CDR3 is 15 amino acids long. Trimming removed 0 bases from V and 7 bases from J; junction bases left unmatched: 4. CDR3 nucleotide sequence: TGCGCCAGCAGCCAAGATAGACAGGGGGCTTATACGCAGTATTTT. Protein sequence: CASSQDRQGAYTQYF.

The chain uses TRBV21-1 and TRBJ1-3; TRBD1, the table's D call, lacks a check against the DNA. TRBV21-1 is termed a pseudogene. The CDR3 sequence is 14 residues long. CDR3 sequence reads: CATPGRGDGNTIYF. The CDR3, as DNA: TGTGCCACCCCCGGGCGGGGAGATGGAAACACCATATATTTT.

This clonotype was observed a handful of times. The chain joins TRBV29-1 to TRBJ2-5; weak D call: TRBD1 (5 bases). V lost 5 bases and J lost 1, with 8 bases in between. CDR1 and CDR2 (germline): SQVTM, ANQGSEA. CDR3 length: 12 amino acids. The CDR3 nucleotides are TGCAGCGTTCGAACAGGCCAAGAGACCCAGTACTTC. This codes for CSVRTGQETQYF.

Only a few counts were recorded for this clonotype. This chain uses TRBV5-1 with TRBJ2-7, with 7 bases that match TRBD1. Per the germline V gene, CDR1 is SGHRS and CDR2 is YFSETQ. J gave up 6 bases and V 3 bases, and 9 bases lay outside the gene matches. The CDR3 loop spans 14 amino acids. CDR3 bases: TGCGCCAGCAGCTCCGGGACAGTCTGGGTCGAGCAGTACTTC. It yields the protein CASSSGTVWVEQYF.

The chain couples TRBV10-1 to TRBJ2-3; D is uncertain. Per germline, CDR1 WNHNN and CDR2 SYGVQD (reference sequence). The length of the CDR3 is 16 residues. Trimming removed 0 bases at V and 0 bases at J, with 10 bases between. For the CDR3, the DNA is TGCGCCAGCAGTGAGTCTGTTGGAATAAGCACAGATACGCAGTATTTT. Translation: CASSESVGISTDTQYF.

This clonotype was detected only a few times. The rearrangement joins TRBV28 to TRBJ1-1; D remains ambiguous. The CDR3 sequence is 12 residues long. Trimming cost V 10 bases and J 4 bases, with 13 bases left between them. Germline CDR1 and CDR2: MDHEN and SYDVKM. CDR3 sequence: CATKEAGTEAFF. For the CDR3, the DNA is TGTGCCACAAAAGAAGCGGGCACTGAAGCTTTCTTT. Full variable domain (remainder filled in from reference TRBV28 and TRBJ1-1): DVKVTQSSRYLVKRTGEKVFLECVQDMDHENMFWYRQDPGLGLRLIYFSYDVKMKEKGDIPEGYSVSREKKERFSLILESASTNQTSMYLCATKEAGTEAFFGQGTRLTVV.

V and J are TRBV19 and TRBJ1-6, with TRBD1 matching over 8 bases. V was clipped by 7 bases and J by 13 bases; unmatched bases: 12. Germline loops: CDR1 LNHDA, CDR2 SQIVND (reference sequence). The CDR3 has 14 amino acids. CDR3 bases: TGTGCCAGTAATACTCAGGGACAGGCCGCCCCCCTCCACTTT. This sequence encodes CASNTQGQAAPLHF.

This sequence joins TRBV7-2 and TRBJ2-3, with TRBD2 matching over 9 bases. This CDR3 region has 16 residues. V gave up 2 bases and J gave up 2 bases; unmatched junction bases: 5. Germline V CDR1 and CDR2: SGHTA, FQGNSA. The CDR3 DNA follows: TGTGCCAGCAGCTTAAAGTTAGCGGGAGTCACAGATACGCAGTATTTT. This codes for CASSLKLAGVTDTQYF.

At least ten counts were recorded for this clonotype. The rearrangement uses TRBV2 and TRBJ2-1; D is unclear. The CDR3 covers 16 residues. With 0 bases removed from V and 8 bases from J, the gap between germline ends came to 17 bases. Germline CDR1 and CDR2: SNHLY and FYNNEI. The CDR3 DNA reads TGTGCCAGCAGTGAAGCCCTTGGTGCGGCCGTCGATGAGCAGTTCTTC. Translation: CASSEALGAAVDEQFF.

This clonotype came up a few times. The V and J genes are TRBV13 and TRBJ2-2, with a possible D match to TRBD2 (6 bases). Germline V CDR1 and CDR2: PRHDT, FYEKMQ (reference sequence). The CDR3 has 17 residues. Trimming took 5 bases from V and 3 from J, leaving 19 bases between them. The CDR3 bases are TGTGCCAGCAGCCCCCTGATGCGGGGAAGCTACACCGGGGAGCTGTTTTTT. As protein: CASSPLMRGSYTGELFF.

This clonotype was seen only a few times. The chain combines TRBV4-2 with TRBJ1-5; 8 nucleotides match TRBD1. Losses at the gene ends were 0 bases for V and 2 bases for J; bases not matched to a gene: 0. CDR3 size: 15 residues. The germline CDR1 and CDR2 sequences are LGHNA and YNFKEQ. CDR3: CASSQEDRGNQPQHF. In DNA, the CDR3 is TGTGCCAGCAGCCAAGAGGACAGGGGCAATCAGCCCCAGCATTTT.

In this sample, this clonotype turned up many times. The V and J genes are TRBV7-2 and TRBJ1-1; tentative D call: TRBD1 (5 bases). The V end lost 6 bases, the J end lost 2 bases, and 13 bases lay between the germline ends. This CDR3 contains 14 residues. Germline V gene sequence: CDR1 SGHTA, CDR2 FQGNSA. CDR3 residues: CASSLGAFNTEAFF. The CDR3 DNA follows: TGTGCCAGCAGTCTAGGGGCCTTTAACACTGAAGCTTTCTTT.

The rearrangement links TRBV7-2 to TRBJ1-4; D remains unclear. CDR3 size: 14 residues. Germline lookup yields CDR1 SGHTA and CDR2 FQGNSA. Trimming pared 4 bases from V and 7 bases from J, leaving 13 bases between. The CDR3 sequence is CASSYGRTGEKLFF. The DNA for the CDR3 is TGTGCCAGCAGCTACGGCAGGACGGGTGAAAAACTGTTTTTT.

This clonotype showed up many times. The chain uses TRBV3-1 and TRBJ1-5; 8 positions match TRBD1. The V segment lost 3 bases and the J segment 4 bases; nucleotides outside the gene matches: 8. The germline CDR1 and CDR2 sequences are LGHDT and YNNKEL (reference sequence). The CDR3 spans 16 residues. CDR3 DNA sequence: TGTGCCAGCAGCCAGTCTGGACAGGGAAGGAATCAGCCCCAGCATTTT. Its protein product is CASSQSGQGRNQPQHF.

This clonotype has just a few counts. The rearrangement links TRBV20-1 to TRBJ1-5; possibly TRBD1 for D (6 bases). The CDR3 runs to 14 residues. V was clipped by 5 bases and J by 1 base, with 12 bases between them. The germline V gene encodes CDR1 DFQATT and CDR2 SNEGSKA (reference sequence). CDR3 in amino acids: CSAAGVGSNQPQHF. The CDR3 region has the DNA TGCAGTGCTGCAGGGGTAGGCAGCAATCAGCCCCAGCATTTT.

This clonotype was counted many times. The chain employs TRBV6-6 and TRBJ2-4; the D gene is possibly TRBD1 (5 bases). Germline lookup yields CDR1 MNHNY and CDR2 SVGAGI (reference sequence). The CDR3 loop spans 13 amino acids. Trimming removed 8 bases from V and 4 bases from J, with 12 bases in between. Written as DNA, the CDR3 is TGTGCCAGCCACTTAGGGGCGAAAAACATTCAGTACTTC. This gives the protein CASHLGAKNIQYF.

The chain links TRBV7-9 to TRBJ1-4; a weak D match, TRBD1 (6 bases). V lost 3 bases, J lost 4 bases, and 18 bases lay in between. The length of the CDR3 is 17 residues. The V gene's germline CDR1 is SEHNR and CDR2 FQNEAQ (reference sequence). The CDR3 sequence: CASSFSRSGALNEKLFF. The CDR3 DNA sequence: TGTGCCAGCAGCTTCTCCCGCTCAGGGGCCCTTAATGAAAAACTGTTTTTT.

The chain couples TRBV3-1 to TRBJ1-1; no firm D call. The CDR3 has 14 amino acids. Germline CDR1 reads LGHDT; CDR2 reads YNNKEL (reference sequence). The V end lost 3 bases, the J end lost 1 base, and 9 bases lay between the germline ends. CDR3 nucleotide sequence: TGTGCCAGCAGCCACACGACGGGGAACACTGAAGCTTTCTTT. It codes for CASSHTTGNTEAFF.

This clonotype was counted a few times. V and J are TRBV10-3 and TRBJ1-2, with D perhaps matching TRBD1 (6 bases). V was trimmed by 10 bases and J by 0 bases, leaving 12 bases between them. Germline V gene sequence: CDR1 ENHRY, CDR2 SYGVKD. This CDR3 region has 13 residues. CDR3 DNA: TGTGCCACTCTAGGGGGGACTAACTATGGCTACACCTTC. It translates to CATLGGTNYGYTF.

This clonotype occurred many times. The chain carries TRBV11-3 and TRBJ2-1; D gene ambiguous. With 3 bases removed from V and 8 bases from J, the gap between germline ends came to 8 bases. CDR1 is SGHNT, CDR2 YENEEA, per germline. The CDR3 spans 12 residues. The CDR3 reads CASSFLGYEQFF. As DNA, the CDR3 is TGTGCCAGCAGCTTCTTGGGGTATGAGCAGTTCTTC.

This clonotype occurred many times. The chain uses TRBV28 and TRBJ2-1; 14 bases line up with TRBD2. The CDR3 contains 18 residues. V lost 3 bases, J lost 0 bases, and 4 bases stayed unmatched. Germline CDR1 is MDHEN and CDR2 is SYDVKM. The CDR3 DNA reads TGTGCCAGCAGTTTGGGACTAGCGGGAGACAGCTCCTACAATGAGCAGTTCTTC. This codes for CASSLGLAGDSSYNEQFF.